Sequencing of this T cell receptor beta chain was carried out in a study of OX40 agonist ivuxolimab in advanced cancers. Study-level findings and limits: Certain nonresponders additionally had low normalized T-cell clonal expansion. Expanded clones were, on average, more numerous among CD8+ T cells than CD4+.

Profiling relied on immunoSEQ multiplex PCR, and the TCRdb table lists in-frame clones only, not all of them. The table includes 70,000 to 95,000 clones, around 88% detected once. Notes on this clone: Its matching antigen is unknown.

Trimming cost V 2 bases and J 7 bases; bases outside gene matches: 12. This CDR3 has 16 residues. Germline V lookup: CDR1 SGHDN, CDR2 FVKESK. J is TRBJ2-5 and V is TRBV14; 8 nucleotides line up with TRBD1. Sequencing used CD4+ or CD8+ T cells sorted from blood, obtained in a trial of the OX40 agonist ivuxolimab. This TCR derives from an adult with an advanced solid tumor such as melanoma, head and neck, liver or kidney cancer. Here the CDR3 reads CASSQMDRVQGRTQYF. CDR3 nucleotides: TGTGCCAGCAGCCAAATGGACAGGGTCCAAGGAAGGACCCAGTACTTC.